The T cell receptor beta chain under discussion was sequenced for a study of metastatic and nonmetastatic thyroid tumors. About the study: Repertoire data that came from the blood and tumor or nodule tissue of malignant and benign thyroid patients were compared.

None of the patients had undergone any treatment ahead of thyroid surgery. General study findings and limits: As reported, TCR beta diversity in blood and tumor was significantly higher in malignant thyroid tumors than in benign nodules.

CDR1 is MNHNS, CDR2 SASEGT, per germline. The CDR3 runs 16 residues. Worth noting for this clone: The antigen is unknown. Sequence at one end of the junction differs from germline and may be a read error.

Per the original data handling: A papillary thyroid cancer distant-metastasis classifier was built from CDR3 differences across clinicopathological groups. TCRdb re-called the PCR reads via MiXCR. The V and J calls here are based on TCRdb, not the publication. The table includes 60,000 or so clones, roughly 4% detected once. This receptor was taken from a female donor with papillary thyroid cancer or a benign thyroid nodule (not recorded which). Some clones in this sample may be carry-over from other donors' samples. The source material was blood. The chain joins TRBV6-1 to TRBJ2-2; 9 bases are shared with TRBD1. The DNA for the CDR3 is TGTGACAGCAGGGGCGAGGGACAGGGAGGTACCGGGGAGCTGTTTTTT. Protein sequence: CDSRGEGQGGTGELFF.